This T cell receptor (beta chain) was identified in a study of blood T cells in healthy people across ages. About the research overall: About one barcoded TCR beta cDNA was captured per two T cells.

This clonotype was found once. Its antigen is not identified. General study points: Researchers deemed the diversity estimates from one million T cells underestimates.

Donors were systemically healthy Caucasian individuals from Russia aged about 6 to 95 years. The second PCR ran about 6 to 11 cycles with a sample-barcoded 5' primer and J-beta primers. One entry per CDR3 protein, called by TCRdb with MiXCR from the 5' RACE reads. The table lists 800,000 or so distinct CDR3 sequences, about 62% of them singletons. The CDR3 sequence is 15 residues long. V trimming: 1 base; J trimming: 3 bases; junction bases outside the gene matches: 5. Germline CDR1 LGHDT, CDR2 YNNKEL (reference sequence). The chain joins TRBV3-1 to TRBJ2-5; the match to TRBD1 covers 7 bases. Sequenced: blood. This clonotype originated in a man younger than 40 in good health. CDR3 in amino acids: CASSQVQGSKETQYF. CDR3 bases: TGTGCCAGCAGCCAAGTACAGGGGTCCAAAGAGACCCAGTACTTC.